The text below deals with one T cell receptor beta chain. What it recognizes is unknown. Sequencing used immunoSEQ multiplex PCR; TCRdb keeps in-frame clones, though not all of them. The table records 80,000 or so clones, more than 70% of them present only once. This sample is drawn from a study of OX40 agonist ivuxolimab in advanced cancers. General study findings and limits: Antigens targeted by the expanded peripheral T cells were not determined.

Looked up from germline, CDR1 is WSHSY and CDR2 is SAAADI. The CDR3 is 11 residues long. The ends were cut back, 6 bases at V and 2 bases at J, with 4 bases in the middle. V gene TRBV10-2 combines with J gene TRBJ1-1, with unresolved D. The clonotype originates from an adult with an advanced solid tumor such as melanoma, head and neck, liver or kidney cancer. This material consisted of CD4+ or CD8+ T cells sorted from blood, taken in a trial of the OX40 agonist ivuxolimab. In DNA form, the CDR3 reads TGCGCCAGCAGCCTAAACACTGAAGCTTTCTTT. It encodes CASSLNTEAFF.